Listed below are T cell receptor beta chains from one sample, sequenced in a study of Ad26.COV2.S vaccination and SARS-CoV-2 variants. Clones were read by immunoSEQ multiplex PCR, and TCRdb kept only the in-frame ones, dropping some. The sample has roughly 420,000 clones; 89% are singletons. Sample: peripheral blood, taken in a trial of Ad26.COV2.S vaccine versus placebo. The receptors were sampled from a person between 18 and 65 years old who received the Ad26.COV2.S COVID-19 vaccine or a placebo. The CDR3 runs from the conserved cysteine through the conserved F or W. D genes are given only for firm matches. Expanded clones get a size class; other rows say once, few or many, or leave the size out.

abundance: once
d_gene: NA
v_gene: TRBV6-2/TRBV6-3
j_gene: TRBJ1-3
CDR3aa: CASSHWGSSGNTIYF
CDR3nt: TGTGCCAGCAGTCATTGGGGGAGCTCTGGAAACACCATATATTTT

abundance: once
d_gene: TRBD1
v_gene: TRBV18
j_gene: TRBJ1-2
CDR3aa: CASSPPTTVGTGWVSRYGYTF
CDR3nt: TGTGCCAGCTCACCACCAACAACGGTAGGGACAGGGTGGGTTTCGAGGTATGGCTACACCTTC

abundance: NA
d_gene: TRBD1
v_gene: TRBV5-5
j_gene: TRBJ2-3
CDR3aa: CASSRQGSDTQYF
CDR3nt: TGTGCCAGCAGCCGACAGGGGTCAGATACGCAGTATTTT

abundance: NA
d_gene: NA
v_gene: TRBV23-1
j_gene: TRBJ1-6
CDR3aa: CASSQPLHF
CDR3nt: TGCGCCAGCAGCCAACCCCTCCACTTT

abundance: NA
d_gene: TRBD1
v_gene: TRBV7-7
j_gene: TRBJ2-5
CDR3aa: CASSARQGPQETQYF
CDR3nt: TGTGCCAGCAGCGCAAGACAGGGCCCCCAAGAGACCCAGTACTTC

abundance: NA
d_gene: NA
v_gene: TRBV4-2
j_gene: TRBJ1-3
CDR3aa: CASSQLRNSGNTIYF
CDR3nt: TGTGCCAGCAGCCAGCTCCGTAACTCTGGAAACACCATATATTTT

abundance: NA
d_gene: NA
v_gene: TRBV2
j_gene: TRBJ1-5
CDR3aa: CASCYSNQPQHF
CDR3nt: TGTGCCAGCTGCTACAGCAATCAGCCCCAGCATTTT

abundance: NA
d_gene: TRBD2
v_gene: TRBV19
j_gene: TRBJ2-1
CDR3aa: CASSIGFRVSGRNNEQFF
CDR3nt: TGTGCCAGTAGTATCGGGTTCAGGGTTAGCGGGAGGAACAATGAGCAGTTCTTC

abundance: NA
d_gene: NA
v_gene: TRBV24-1
j_gene: TRBJ1-2
CDR3aa: CATSLSGGAHGYTF
CDR3nt: TGTGCCACCTCCCTATCCGGGGGGGCGCATGGCTACACCTTC

abundance: once
d_gene: TRBD1
v_gene: TRBV18
j_gene: TRBJ2-1
CDR3aa: CASSPGQGTYNEQFF
CDR3nt: TGTGCCAGCTCACCCGGACAGGGCACCTACAATGAGCAGTTCTTC

abundance: once
d_gene: NA
v_gene: TRBV27
j_gene: TRBJ1-5
CDR3aa: CASAGTNQPQHF
CDR3nt: TGTGCCAGTGCGGGCACGAATCAGCCCCAGCATTTT

abundance: NA
d_gene: TRBD2
v_gene: TRBV28
j_gene: TRBJ2-3
CDR3aa: CASSLPTSGDLTDTQYF
CDR3nt: TGTGCCAGCAGTTTACCTACTAGCGGGGACTTAACAGATACGCAGTATTTT

abundance: NA
d_gene: TRBD1
v_gene: TRBV28
j_gene: TRBJ1-5
CDR3aa: CASTLGQGVNQPQHF
CDR3nt: TGTGCCAGCACCTTGGGACAGGGGGTGAATCAGCCCCAGCATTTT

abundance: NA
d_gene: NA
v_gene: TRBV19
j_gene: TRBJ2-5
CDR3aa: CASSIPGRGQETQYF
CDR3nt: TGTGCCAGTAGTATACCCGGACGGGGACAAGAGACCCAGTACTTC

abundance: NA
d_gene: NA
v_gene: TRBV7-2
j_gene: TRBJ2-2
CDR3aa: CASSLVGPTGELFF
CDR3nt: TGTGCCAGCAGCTTAGTGGGCCCGACCGGGGAGCTGTTTTTT

abundance: NA
d_gene: NA
v_gene: TRBV7-3
j_gene: TRBJ1-6
CDR3aa: CASSLNAAGPLHF
CDR3nt: TGTGCCAGCAGCTTAAACGCGGCAGGGCCCCTCCACTTT

abundance: few
d_gene: NA
v_gene: TRBV6-4
j_gene: TRBJ2-1
CDR3aa: CASSDTGTFTYNEQFF
CDR3nt: TGTGCCAGCAGTGACACCGGGACTTTTACCTACAATGAGCAGTTCTTC

abundance: NA
d_gene: TRBD1
v_gene: TRBV5-4
j_gene: TRBJ2-2
CDR3aa: CASRLSGGGELFF
CDR3nt: TGTGCCAGCAGATTATCAGGGGGCGGGGAGCTGTTTTTT

abundance: once
d_gene: NA
v_gene: TRBV7-3
j_gene: TRBJ2-3
CDR3aa: CASSRAGAKRDTQYF
CDR3nt: TGTGCCAGCAGCCGAGCCGGGGCCAAACGGGATACGCAGTATTTT

abundance: NA
d_gene: TRBD2
v_gene: TRBV20-1
j_gene: TRBJ2-3
CDR3aa: CSASMAGDTDTQYF
CDR3nt: TGCAGTGCTAGTATGGCGGGGGACACAGATACGCAGTATTTT

abundance: few
d_gene: NA
v_gene: TRBV19
j_gene: TRBJ1-1
CDR3aa: CACSTVGESYTEAFF
CDR3nt: TGTGCCTGTAGTACTGTCGGGGAAAGCTACACTGAAGCTTTCTTT

abundance: NA
d_gene: NA
v_gene: TRBV7-3
j_gene: TRBJ2-5
CDR3aa: CASSLTFRETQYF
CDR3nt: TGTGCCAGCAGCTTAACGTTCCGAGAGACCCAGTACTTC

abundance: NA
d_gene: TRBD1
v_gene: TRBV20-1
j_gene: TRBJ1-1
CDR3aa: CSARDRVAFF
CDR3nt: TGCAGTGCGAGAGACAGGGTCGCTTTCTTT

abundance: NA
d_gene: TRBD1
v_gene: TRBV15
j_gene: TRBJ1-2
CDR3aa: CATSRSGTGDRDYGYTF
CDR3nt: TGTGCCACCAGCAGATCCGGAACAGGGGATAGGGACTATGGCTACACCTTC

abundance: NA
d_gene: NA
v_gene: TRBV7-9
j_gene: TRBJ2-5
CDR3aa: CASSLWPGRLEQETQYF
CDR3nt: TGTGCCAGCAGCTTATGGCCCGGCCGGTTGGAGCAAGAGACCCAGTACTTC

abundance: NA
d_gene: NA
v_gene: TRBV2
j_gene: TRBJ1-6
CDR3aa: CAGTQLANSPLHF
CDR3nt: TGTGCCGGTACACAGCTAGCTAATTCACCCCTCCACTTT

abundance: few
d_gene: TRBD2
v_gene: TRBV7-9
j_gene: TRBJ2-1
CDR3aa: CASSSPSSGSTSEQFF
CDR3nt: TGTGCCAGCAGCTCCCCATCTAGCGGGAGTACCAGTGAGCAGTTCTTC

abundance: NA
d_gene: NA
v_gene: TRBV7-2
j_gene: TRBJ1-2
CDR3aa: CASSFYSGYTF
CDR3nt: TGTGCCAGCAGCTTTTACTCCGGCTACACCTTC

abundance: NA
d_gene: NA
v_gene: TRBV7-3
j_gene: TRBJ2-3
CDR3aa: CASSPGRVGGPFTDTQYF
CDR3nt: TGTGCCAGCAGCCCGGGGCGGGTAGGAGGGCCCTTCACAGATACGCAGTATTTT

abundance: NA
d_gene: NA
v_gene: TRBV24-1
j_gene: TRBJ2-3
CDR3aa: CATSVPPHLGDTQYF
CDR3nt: TGTGCCACCAGTGTTCCCCCCCACCTTGGGGATACGCAGTATTTT

abundance: NA
d_gene: NA
v_gene: TRBV4-3
j_gene: TRBJ1-2
CDR3aa: CASSQDARLTNYGYTF
CDR3nt: TGCGCCAGCAGCCAAGACGCCCGACTAACTAACTATGGCTACACCTTC

abundance: NA
d_gene: NA
v_gene: TRBV28
j_gene: TRBJ1-5
CDR3aa: CASRIPADSHNQPQHF
CDR3nt: TGTGCCAGCAGAATACCCGCGGATAGTCATAATCAGCCCCAGCATTTT

abundance: NA
d_gene: NA
v_gene: TRBV6-2/TRBV6-3
j_gene: TRBJ2-7
CDR3aa: CASSPTRFEQYF
CDR3nt: TGTGCCAGCAGCCCGACTAGATTCGAGCAGTACTTC

abundance: NA
d_gene: TRBD2
v_gene: TRBV2
j_gene: TRBJ2-1
CDR3aa: CASSGLGTSGGLVYNEQFF
CDR3nt: TGTGCCAGCAGTGGTTTGGGGACTAGCGGGGGTTTAGTGTACAATGAGCAGTTCTTC

abundance: NA
d_gene: NA
v_gene: TRBV7-2
j_gene: TRBJ2-5
CDR3aa: CASSPLVETQYF
CDR3nt: TGTGCCAGCAGCCCCCTCGTAGAGACCCAGTACTTC

abundance: NA
d_gene: NA
v_gene: TRBV11-3
j_gene: TRBJ1-1
CDR3aa: CASSPRGGTDTEAFF
CDR3nt: TGTGCCAGCAGCCCGCGGGGGGGAACAGACACTGAAGCTTTCTTT

abundance: NA
d_gene: NA
v_gene: TRBV13
j_gene: TRBJ2-5
CDR3aa: CASSRMTLGTQYF
CDR3nt: TGTGCCAGCAGCCGAATGACTCTGGGGACCCAGTACTTC

abundance: once
d_gene: NA
v_gene: TRBV6-2/TRBV6-3
j_gene: TRBJ2-3
CDR3aa: CASSHRSRSSRFDTQYF
CDR3nt: TGTGCCAGCAGTCATAGGAGTCGGTCTAGCCGATTTGATACGCAGTATTTT

abundance: NA
d_gene: NA
v_gene: TRBV20-1
j_gene: TRBJ1-4
CDR3aa: CSASLTIPGANEKLFF
CDR3nt: TGCAGTGCTAGTTTGACCATTCCCGGGGCGAATGAAAAACTGTTTTTT

abundance: NA
d_gene: NA
v_gene: TRBV7-9
j_gene: TRBJ2-2
CDR3aa: CASSRAPDSRGNTGELFF
CDR3nt: TGTGCCAGCAGCCGTGCCCCGGACAGTCGCGGGAACACCGGGGAGCTGTTTTTT

abundance: NA
d_gene: TRBD2
v_gene: TRBV5-1
j_gene: TRBJ2-7
CDR3aa: CASSPGGGSSSYEQYF
CDR3nt: TGCGCCAGCAGCCCCGGCGGGGGGTCCTCTTCCTACGAGCAGTACTTC

abundance: once
d_gene: TRBD2
v_gene: TRBV29-1
j_gene: TRBJ2-1
CDR3aa: CSVNLGGTYNEQFF
CDR3nt: TGCAGCGTTAACCTCGGGGGGACCTACAATGAGCAGTTCTTC

abundance: NA
d_gene: NA
v_gene: TRBV5-6
j_gene: TRBJ2-1
CDR3aa: CASSWSLSVDEQFF
CDR3nt: TGTGCCAGCAGCTGGTCCCTTTCGGTTGATGAGCAGTTCTTC

abundance: NA
d_gene: NA
v_gene: TRBV6-5
j_gene: TRBJ1-3
CDR3aa: CASSGPSTIYF
CDR3nt: TGTGCCAGCAGCGGACCCTCTACCATATATTTT

abundance: few
d_gene: TRBD1
v_gene: TRBV5-1
j_gene: TRBJ2-1
CDR3aa: CASSFRIPGQGSNEQFF
CDR3nt: TGCGCCAGCAGCTTCCGGATCCCGGGACAGGGGAGCAATGAGCAGTTCTTC

abundance: NA
d_gene: TRBD2
v_gene: TRBV5-5
j_gene: TRBJ2-1
CDR3aa: CASSPAGGQSEQFF
CDR3nt: TGTGCCAGCAGCCCAGCGGGGGGCCAGAGTGAGCAGTTCTTC

abundance: NA
d_gene: NA
v_gene: TRBV6-2/TRBV6-3
j_gene: TRBJ2-2
CDR3aa: CASSYAGRVSGELFF
CDR3nt: TGTGCCAGCAGTTACGCGGGAAGAGTCTCCGGGGAGCTGTTTTTT

abundance: NA
d_gene: TRBD1
v_gene: TRBV19
j_gene: TRBJ1-5
CDR3aa: CASSGGIGNQPQHF
CDR3nt: TGTGCCAGCTCAGGGGGCATTGGCAATCAGCCCCAGCATTTT